Listed below are T cell receptor beta chains from one sample, sequenced in a study of cytomegalovirus exposure and HLA in healthy donors. Profiled with immunoSEQ multiplex PCR; TCRdb holds only in-frame clones, not every one. This sample carries about 130,000 clones, with 1.5% to 2% going to the ten biggest clones. What was sequenced was PBMCs. All receptors derive from a man aged 18 to 30 in good health and CMV-seronegative. Both conserved end residues are part of each CDR3. Fields, in order: V gene, CDR3 length, J gene, D gene, CDR3 protein, CDR3 DNA. The D gene is left open where the match is weak.

v_gene: TRBV5-1; len: 15; j_gene: TRBJ1-1; d_gene: NA; CDR3aa: CASSLDGKPNTEAFF; CDR3nt: TGCGCCAGCAGCTTGGACGGGAAACCCAACACTGAAGCTTTCTTT
v_gene: TRBV7-3; len: 15; j_gene: TRBJ2-3; d_gene: TRBD2; CDR3aa: CASSLIAGGRDTQYF; CDR3nt: TGTGCCAGCAGCTTGATAGCGGGGGGGAGAGATACGCAGTATTTT
v_gene: TRBV9; len: 13; j_gene: TRBJ1-6; d_gene: NA; CDR3aa: CASSPRAESPLHF; CDR3nt: TGTGCCAGCAGCCCCCGCGCGGAATCACCCCTCCACTTT
v_gene: TRBV27; len: 13; j_gene: TRBJ2-5; d_gene: TRBD1; CDR3aa: CASSLDRGQTQYF; CDR3nt: TGTGCCAGCAGTTTAGACAGGGGTCAGACCCAGTACTTC
v_gene: TRBV5-1; len: 14; j_gene: TRBJ1-1; d_gene: NA; CDR3aa: CASSFGDPNTEAFF; CDR3nt: TGCGCCAGCAGCTTCGGGGATCCGAACACTGAAGCTTTCTTT
v_gene: TRBV11-1; len: 16; j_gene: TRBJ2-4; d_gene: TRBD2; CDR3aa: CASSLVGTSGQNIQYF; CDR3nt: TGTGCCAGCAGCTTAGTCGGCACTAGCGGCCAAAACATTCAGTACTTC
v_gene: TRBV5-1; len: 13; j_gene: TRBJ2-7; d_gene: NA; CDR3aa: CASSPREAGEQYF; CDR3nt: TGCGCCAGCAGCCCCAGGGAGGCCGGGGAGCAGTACTTC
v_gene: TRBV11-3; len: 14; j_gene: TRBJ2-7; d_gene: TRBD1; CDR3aa: CASSTGQGNYEQYF; CDR3nt: TGTGCCAGCAGCACCGGACAGGGGAACTACGAGCAGTACTTC
v_gene: TRBV28; len: 11; j_gene: TRBJ2-2; d_gene: NA; CDR3aa: CASEGRGELFF; CDR3nt: TGTGCCAGCGAGGGTCGCGGGGAGCTGTTTTTT
v_gene: TRBV19; len: 15; j_gene: TRBJ1-1; d_gene: NA; CDR3aa: CASSERQVENTEAFF; CDR3nt: TGTGCCAGTAGTGAAAGGCAGGTAGAGAACACTGAAGCTTTCTTT
v_gene: TRBV2; len: 15; j_gene: TRBJ2-2; d_gene: NA; CDR3aa: CASNYDRLPAGELFF; CDR3nt: TGTGCCAGCAACTACGACAGACTCCCCGCCGGGGAGCTGTTTTTT
v_gene: TRBV10-3; len: 8; j_gene: TRBJ2-5; d_gene: NA; CDR3aa: CATGGGYF; CDR3nt: TGTGCCACAGGAGGAGGGTACTTC
v_gene: TRBV5-1; len: 13; j_gene: TRBJ2-7; d_gene: TRBD1; CDR3aa: CASSSGGSYEQYF; CDR3nt: TGCGCCAGCAGCTCAGGGGGAAGTTACGAGCAGTACTTC
v_gene: TRBV9; len: 14; j_gene: TRBJ2-1; d_gene: NA; CDR3aa: CASSRTTSSNEQFF; CDR3nt: TGTGCCAGCAGCAGAACCACATCCTCTAATGAGCAGTTCTTC
v_gene: TRBV6-5; len: 15; j_gene: TRBJ2-3; d_gene: NA; CDR3aa: CASVTGGDIPDTQYF; CDR3nt: TGTGCCAGCGTTACGGGGGGCGACATCCCAGATACGCAGTATTTT
v_gene: TRBV11-2; len: 12; j_gene: TRBJ2-3; d_gene: NA; CDR3aa: CASSFHPDTQYF; CDR3nt: TGTGCCAGCAGCTTTCATCCCGATACGCAGTATTTT
v_gene: TRBV7-2; len: 11; j_gene: TRBJ1-1; d_gene: NA; CDR3aa: CASSPYTEAFF; CDR3nt: TGTGCCAGCAGCCCCTACACTGAAGCTTTCTTT
v_gene: TRBV11-1; len: 15; j_gene: TRBJ2-1; d_gene: NA; CDR3aa: CASSRRGREYNEQFF; CDR3nt: TGTGCCAGCAGCCGAAGAGGCCGGGAGTACAATGAGCAGTTCTTC
v_gene: TRBV5-4; len: 15; j_gene: TRBJ2-7; d_gene: TRBD1; CDR3aa: CASSVGQGKVNEQYF; CDR3nt: TGTGCCAGCAGCGTAGGACAGGGTAAAGTGAACGAGCAGTACTTC
v_gene: TRBV6-1; len: 17; j_gene: TRBJ2-5; d_gene: TRBD2; CDR3aa: CASSAIGDYALQETQYF; CDR3nt: TGTGCCAGCAGTGCTATAGGGGACTACGCCCTCCAAGAGACCCAGTACTTC
v_gene: TRBV28; len: 15; j_gene: TRBJ1-4; d_gene: NA; CDR3aa: CASRLRGLANEKLFF; CDR3nt: TGTGCCAGCAGACTAAGGGGTCTAGCTAATGAAAAACTGTTTTTT
v_gene: TRBV15; len: 15; j_gene: TRBJ2-1; d_gene: NA; CDR3aa: CATSRDTPNRGEQFF; CDR3nt: TGTGCCACCAGCAGAGATACGCCAAATAGGGGGGAGCAGTTCTTC